This T cell receptor beta chain was captured by sequencing in a study of vaccination effects on CD4 cells after COVID-19 (dated by TCRdb to 2022 to 2024). With regard to the full study: Each participant got two doses of an mRNA SARS-CoV-2 vaccine, either BNT162b2 or mRNA-1273. The study compared SARS-CoV-2 spike-specific CD4+ TCR repertoires before and after mRNA vaccination in COVID-19 convalescent patients and infection-naive vaccine recipients. Cultures from other donors in the study were sequenced with the Oncomine TCR Beta short-read assay on an Illumina iSeq 100. The full study included 9 to 10 COVID-19 convalescent patients and a few SARS-CoV-2-naive healthy vaccine recipients.

Study-level results and caveats: In healthy vaccine recipients, vaccine-induced clones were almost all SARS-CoV-2 mono-reactive, with only 1 of 255 cross-reactive with common cold coronaviruses. At late post-vaccination timepoints, both infection-induced and vaccine-induced clones showed marked clonal contraction, consistent with waning T cell responses. The study was limited by a small number of convalescent patients, and early post-infection timepoints were lacking.

Library construction relied on the immunoSEQ multiplex PCR assay. DNA from the CD4+ T cells that had been cultured and isolated underwent TCR beta CDR3 sequencing. For the original study's pipeline: The analysis removed non-productive TCR sequences, trimmed reads to the CDR3 region, and retained only CDR3s that were 7 or more amino acids long. Antigen-specific clonotypes were identified with the MANAFEST web app by comparing expansion in peptide wells against reference cultures. Positive clones required FDR<0.05 expansion versus reference and all other wells, odds ratio above 5, and frequency above 0.1% in two replicate wells. A clonotype was defined as cross-reactive if the clonotype was significantly expanded both in SARS-CoV-2 spike wells and in at least one common cold coronavirus spike condition. CDR3 similarity was assessed by Levenshtein distance using the stringdist R package, and unrooted trees were constructed with ape in R 3.6.1. TCRdb took over this immuneACCESS table, retaining in-frame rearrangements with V and J assigned. Such tables are incomplete; in checked studies, under half of the missing clones stem from an unresolved V gene, and the remainder is unexplained. V and J calls and clone size are copied from that table; D and trimming were computed from the DNA. Within this sample are tens of thousands of clones, with less than 85% of them counted one time only. Approximately 3% of the sample belongs to the ten largest clones.

A note on this clone: It has no known antigen specificity. No qualities accompany the bases; no much larger clone lies one base away.

Trimming costs V 2 bases and J 1 base, and their ends lie 3 bases apart. From cysteine to phenylalanine, the CDR3 is 13 amino acids long. Only the CDR3 part of the read is kept: 39 bases, read in frame from the first base. The germline V gene provides CDR1 KGHSH and CDR2 LQKENI. In the ViraFEST assay, PBMC were stimulated with viral peptide pools, and TCR sequencing was then used to find antigen-specific CD4+ T cell clonotypes based on their expansion. After around 10 days of culture, CD4+ T cells were isolated with the EasySep CD4+ T cell isolation kit. Negative nucleocapsid antibody results before and after vaccination confirmed that the healthy vaccine recipients had no prior SARS-CoV-2 infection. About 2.2 million PBMC per well were cultured in IMDM with approximately 5% human AB serum, 8 to 10 IU/ml IL-2 and gentamicin, plus 10 ug/ml peptides. Half of the culture medium was replaced with fresh IL-2-containing medium on days 3 and 7. Unless noted otherwise, every peptide stimulation condition was grown in triplicate wells. PBMC were separated from whole blood using Ficoll-Paque Plus gradient centrifugation and were then either cryopreserved at -140C or used fresh. The spike proteins of SARS-CoV-2 and of the common cold coronaviruses HCoV-NL63, HCoV-OC43 and HCoV-229E were spanned by overlapping peptide pools. Genomic DNA was extracted from cultured CD4+ T cells with the QIAamp micro DNA kit.

Rearrangement joined TRBV18 to TRBJ1-5, with the D gene not confidently named. The sequenced sample was CD4+ T cells from PBMCs cultured with HCoV-NL63 spike peptides, obtained before COVID-19 vaccination. This specimen's cell subset or site label, interpreted: HCoV-NL63 spike overlapping peptide pool stimulation. The TCR sequence derives from a human donor who received a COVID-19 vaccine. The encoded CDR3 is CASSPASNQPQHF. Read as DNA, the sequence is TGTGCCAGCTCACCAGCCAGCAATCAGCCCCAGCATTTT.